The 18 T cell receptor beta chains in this list originate from one sample, sequenced in a study of T cell responses to AZD1222 COVID-19 vaccine. TCRdb's copy holds only in-frame clones and misses some; the assay was immunoSEQ multiplex PCR. The data contain roughly 250,000 clones, approximately 93% of them seen just once; the ten biggest clones take up less than 0.65%. This sample comprised peripheral blood, obtained on day 0 of AZD1222 vaccination. The receptors come from an adult in good health.

The gene calls are TRBV29-1 and TRBJ1-3, with unresolved D. The CDR3 runs to 13 residues. CDR1 is SQVTM and CDR2 is ANQGSEA in the germline V gene. V was trimmed by 6 bases and J by 0 bases, leaving 9 bases between them. The CDR3 nucleotides are TGCAGCGTGGAACGGACCTCTGGAAACACCATATATTTT. Protein sequence: CSVERTSGNTIYF.

The V and J genes are TRBV2 and TRBJ2-7; TRBD2 agrees at 9 bases. This CDR3 region has 16 residues. From germline, CDR1 is SNHLY and CDR2 FYNNEI. V was pared by 3 bases and J by 6 bases, with 12 bases of the junction left unmatched. CDR3 bases: TGTGCCAGCAGTGACCGGTGGGGGCTAGCGGGAATCGAGCAGTACTTC. Translation gives CASSDRWGLAGIEQYF. Looking up the rest from reference TRBV2 and TRBJ2-7 gives the full variable domain: EPEVTQTPSHQVTQMGQEVILRCVPISNHLYFYWYRQILGQKVEFLVSFYNNEISEKSEIFDDQFSVERPDGSNFTLKIRSTKLEDSAMYFCASSDRWGLAGIEQYFGPGTRLTVT.

This chain uses TRBV4-2 with TRBJ2-4, with 7 nucleotides matching TRBD2. Germline V gene data show CDR1 as LGHNA and CDR2 as YNFKEQ. V shed 4 bases, J shed 0 bases, and the junction held 6 bases outside the gene matches. There are 16 residues in the CDR3. CDR3 residues: CASSLEAGIAKNIQYF. DNA for the CDR3: TGTGCCAGCAGCCTCGAAGCGGGGATAGCCAAAAACATTCAGTACTTC.

The V gene is TRBV7-2, the J gene TRBJ1-3, with D hard to call. The CDR3 has 16 residues. The germline gives CDR1 SGHTA, CDR2 FQGNSA. Trimming left V 2 bases short and J 0 bases short, with 11 bases between. The CDR3 spells CASSLHRMSSGNTIYF. The CDR3 region has the DNA TGTGCCAGCAGCTTACATCGAATGAGCTCTGGAAACACCATATATTTT. The full variable domain, in which reference TRBV7-2 and TRBJ1-3 provide the parts outside the CDR3, is GAGVSQSPSNKVTEKGKDVELRCDPISGHTALYWYRQSLGQGLEFLIYFQGNSAPDKSGLPSDRFSAERTGGSVSTLTIQRTQQEDSAVYLCASSLHRMSSGNTIYFGEGSWLTVV.

This chain links TRBV7-2 with TRBJ1-2; the D gene is possibly TRBD1 (6 bases). Deletions cut 6 bases from V and 5 bases from J, with 16 bases between. Germline loops: CDR1 SGHTA, CDR2 FQGNSA. CDR3 size: 14 residues. In nucleotides, the CDR3 is TGTGCCAGCAGTTCCGGGTGGCAGGGGTATGGCTACACCTTC. Residues: CASSSGWQGYGYTF. The complete variable domain, with remaining parts taken from reference TRBV7-2 and TRBJ1-2, reads GAGVSQSPSNKVTEKGKDVELRCDPISGHTALYWYRQSLGQGLEFLIYFQGNSAPDKSGLPSDRFSAERTGGSVSTLTIQRTQQEDSAVYLCASSSGWQGYGYTFGSGTRLTVV.

CDR3 sequence reads: CASSPDRGNEQFF. For the CDR3, the DNA is TGTGCCAGCAGCCCGGACAGGGGCAACGAGCAGTTCTTC. V and J are TRBV5-6 and TRBJ2-1, with TRBD1 matching over 9 bases. With 4 bases clipped from V and 10 bases from J, the junction kept 6 bases outside the gene matches. The germline V gene has CDR1 SGHDT and CDR2 YYEEEE. The CDR3 has 13 amino acids.

V is TRBV24-1 and J is TRBJ2-1; D not resolved. The CDR3 totals 12 residues. CDR1 KGHDR and CDR2 SFDVKD come from the germline V gene. V was shortened by 1 base and J by 6 bases, with 3 bases between the two germline ends. For the CDR3, the DNA is TGTGCCACCAGTGATTTTTTCAATGAGCAGTTCTTC. It encodes CATSDFFNEQFF.

CDR3 region: CASSLGQQETQYF. Written as DNA, the CDR3 is TGCGCCAGCAGCCTAGGACAGCAAGAGACCCAGTACTTC. V is TRBV5-1 and J is TRBJ2-5; D is perhaps TRBD1 (6 bases). The CDR3 covers 13 residues. CDR1 and CDR2 from the germline V gene are SGHRS and YFSETQ. V gave up 4 bases and J gave up 2 bases, with 9 bases separating them.

This rearrangement joins TRBV28 to TRBJ2-2; D is unresolved. Looked up from germline, CDR1 is MDHEN and CDR2 is SYDVKM. The CDR3 contains 13 residues. The V end was cut by 3 bases, the J end by 0 bases, with 2 bases between. CDR3: CASSFANTGELFF. Written as DNA, the CDR3 is TGTGCCAGCAGTTTCGCGAACACCGGGGAGCTGTTTTTT.

A few counts support this clone. Here the CDR3 reads CSAEGDYGYTF. CDR3 nucleotide sequence: TGCAGTGCGGAGGGAGACTATGGCTACACCTTC. The genes are TRBV20-1 and TRBJ1-2; D is ambiguous. Germline V lookup: CDR1 DFQATT, CDR2 SNEGSKA (reference sequence). The CDR3 has 11 residues. V lost 6 bases, J lost 3 bases, and 8 bases lay in between.

This chain links TRBV27 with TRBJ2-3; D call uncertain. With 6 bases removed from V and 3 bases from J, the gap between germline ends came to 16 bases. The CDR3 contains 15 residues. Germline CDR1 reads MNHEY; CDR2 reads SMNVEV (reference sequence). CDR3 nucleotides: TGTGCCAGCAGGCTTAGTGTTCTAGTGACAGATACGCAGTATTTT. Translating it yields CASRLSVLVTDTQYF.

The CDR3 here is CASSLDQGLYNEQFF. As DNA, the CDR3 is TGTGCCAGCAGCTTGGACCAGGGGCTCTACAATGAGCAGTTCTTC. This chain links TRBV5-4 with TRBJ2-1; possible D gene TRBD1, 6 bases. The germline V gene has CDR1 SGHNT and CDR2 YYREEE (reference sequence). CDR3 size: 15 residues. V lost 0 bases to trimming and J lost 3 bases, with 10 bases between them.

The V call is TRBV25-1, the J call TRBJ2-2, with 12 bases aligning to TRBD1. The CDR3 has 16 residues. Per the germline V gene, CDR1 is MGHDK and CDR2 is SYGVNS. V dropped 6 bases and J dropped 6; count of bases not matched to a gene: 8. CDR3 region: CASRDPGQGAAGELFF. In DNA form, the CDR3 reads TGTGCCAGCAGGGACCCGGGACAGGGGGCAGCCGGGGAGCTGTTTTTT.

J is TRBJ2-5 and V is TRBV11-3; perhaps TRBD1 as D (6 bases). The germline CDR1 and CDR2 sequences are SGHNT and YENEEA. Deletions cut 4 bases from V and 5 bases from J, with 17 bases between. CDR3 length equals 15 residues. The CDR3 DNA reads as TGTGCCAGCAGCTCCGGACAGACCTTAAGGGAGACCCAGTACTTC. As protein: CASSSGQTLRETQYF.

This chain connects TRBV5-1 to TRBJ2-3, with D unresolved. V lost 1 base and J lost 3, with 6 bases in between. CDR1 is SGHRS, CDR2 YFSETQ, per germline. The CDR3 loop spans 13 amino acids. CDR3 coding DNA: TGCGCCAGCAGCTTGCCGGGTACAGATACGCAGTATTTT. Its protein product is CASSLPGTDTQYF.

The V call is TRBV28, the J call TRBJ1-2; 7 bases are shared with TRBD1. V was clipped by 9 bases and J by 8 bases; unmatched bases: 15. From germline, CDR1 is MDHEN and CDR2 SYDVKM. This CDR3 comprises 14 residues. Here the CDR3 reads CASVGQPKGRGYTF. The DNA for the CDR3 is TGTGCCAGTGTGGGACAGCCAAAAGGGCGCGGCTACACCTTC.

This chain uses TRBV6-5 with TRBJ2-3; either TRBD1 or TRBD2 may fit D (5 bases each). The V gene lost 6 bases and the J gene lost 3 bases, with 16 bases spanning the gap. Germline CDR1 is MNHEY and CDR2 is SVGAGI. This CDR3 region has 15 residues. CDR3 sequence (DNA): TGTGCCAGCAGCTTCCCGGGACCAAGGACAGATACGCAGTATTTT. Translating it yields CASSFPGPRTDTQYF.

This chain links TRBV28 with TRBJ1-3, with a weak D call TRBD1 (5 bases). Looked up from germline, CDR1 is MDHEN and CDR2 is SYDVKM. V was shortened by 8 bases and J by 0 bases, with 20 bases between the two germline ends. This CDR3 is built from 17 residues. CDR3: CASLAWRDLSSGNTIYF. For the CDR3, the DNA is TGTGCCAGCCTTGCTTGGAGGGACCTGAGCTCTGGAAACACCATATATTTT.